This TCR beta chain derives from a study of shared clonotypes between healthy human individuals. The CDR3 runs to 11 residues. V was trimmed by 10 bases and J by 8 bases, leaving 14 bases between them. CDR1 is MNHNS, CDR2 SASEGT, per germline. Healthy adults negative for HIV, lacking recent acute infections or vaccinations, served as donors. A CD45RA+ naive subset and a CD45RA-negative memory subset were split from CD4+ cells. This clone was detected a few times. Its target is unknown. The protocol was immunoSEQ multiplex PCR, while the TCRdb copy is restricted to in-frame clones and leaves out a portion. The sample carries about 1.1 million clones, approximately 75% recorded once. General observations from the study: Blood was the only sampled material, and tissue repertoires likely differ. It was the non-shared clonotypes that had lower generation probabilities than clonotypes shared by all four donors.

This receptor was obtained from a man younger than 30 in good health. Some clones in this sample may be carry-over from other donors' samples. V is TRBV6-1 and J is TRBJ1-2, with a possible D match to TRBD1 (5 bases). The sequenced sample consisted of memory CD4+ T cells from PBMCs. Specified subset: CD45RA-negative fraction. The CDR3 is CATNGALGYTF. The DNA of the CDR3 is TGTGCCACAAACGGGGCCCTAGGCTACACCTTC.